The T cell receptor (beta chain) under discussion was sequenced for a study of T cell responses to AZD1222 COVID-19 vaccine (dated by TCRdb to the early 2020s). General notes on the study: AZD1222 recipients whose second dose came at about 4 weeks and those whose second dose came at about 12 weeks were combined into one group, since spike-specific TCR depth and breadth did not differ between the two schedules. TCR sequencing was performed for more than 230 trial participants, of whom 200 to 210 were given two doses of AZD1222 and some 26 were given two doses of MenACWY control vaccine. Trial participants were enrolled by age into subgroups of 18-55, 56-69 and 70-plus years, and around 150, 29 and 61 TCR-sequenced participants, respectively, were included in these subgroups. Study-wide conclusions, independent of this receptor: Epitopes outside the regions mutated in the B.1.351 and B.1.1.7 variants were reportedly recognized by nearly half of the unique spike-specific TCRs. In the small 56-69-year group, the increase in depth fell short of significance, most likely because of low power. A significant rise in spike-specific TCR breadth and depth was observed after two AZD1222 doses relative to day 0 and relative to MenACWY recipients. Participants were mostly white British and included more females than males, and it was suggested by the authors that clonal diversity may have been underestimated. Only a handful of AZD1222 recipients were SARS-CoV-2 seropositive at baseline, limiting conclusions about previously exposed vaccinees. Because no samples from the day 14 peak response were available, repertoires could be characterized only after the peak T cell response. The vaccine-associated CD4 TCRs covered the entire spike protein, and the dominant responses fell in regions 160-218 and 743-854.

Per the publication, the time point label means: baseline before first vaccination. Vaccinee samples were obtained from the UK trials COV001 and COV002, which included a single-blind randomized controlled phase 2/3 trial of AZD1222 (ChAdOx1 nCoV-19) in healthy adults. Trial participant PBMC samples were collected at day 0 and day 28 after the second dose for TCRbeta chain sequencing. The CDR3 regions of human TCRbeta chains were analyzed by immunosequencing. The authors' pipeline ran thus. TCRs in the repertoires were matched against a reference library of SARS-CoV-2-specific TCRs that had been generated with the MIRA antigen-specificity platform. Breadth was defined as the fraction of unique TCRs that were SARS-CoV-2-associated. Depth was defined as the fraction of total T cells that were SARS-CoV-2-associated. Using the MIRA data, every spike-specific TCR was mapped to the spike region that the TCR reacted to and assigned to either a CD4 or a CD8 class. Log10-transformed breadth and depth values were compared by one-way ANOVA with Sidak's multiple comparisons tests. This is the immuneACCESS table as TCRdb keeps it, with only in-frame sequences that have V and J called. A part of the clones is gone; compared with another copy, unresolved V genes explain less than half, and the rest is unexplained. For V, J and clone size, that table is used; D and trimming come from the DNA. The sample profile shows roughly 120,000 clones; approximately 85% of them were found once. 6.2% of the sample belongs to the ten largest clones.

On this clone itself: Its target antigen remains unknown. The record has no base qualities; no much larger clone is one base away.

The sample was peripheral blood, taken on day 0 of AZD1222 vaccination. The TCR comes from an adult in good health.

The CDR3 region: CASSLDDHFYEQYF. The sequenced DNA is TGTGCCAGCAGCCTGGACGACCACTTCTACGAGCAGTACTTC. Recombination connected TRBV9 to TRBJ2-7, with the D gene too uncertain to name. V lost 4 bases and J lost 3 bases; the stretch between them is 14 bases long. According to the germline V gene, CDR1 reads SGDLS and CDR2 reads YYNGEE. Including the terminal cysteine and phenylalanine, the CDR3 comprises 14 residues. Here the CDR3 DNA is all that survives: 42 bases in frame from base 1.